These 16 T cell receptor beta chains were all obtained from the same sample, sequenced in a study of kidney transplant recipient with SARS-CoV-2 infection. TCRdb itself ran the reads through MiXCR, one entry per CDR3 protein. Of about 240,000 distinct CDR3 sequences detected, under 35% appear once; the ten largest clones hold nearly 7.5%. Sequencing was performed on a blood sample, taken at baseline and on roughly day 120 from a kidney transplant recipient. The receptors come from a young adult male patient who had COVID-19 and was a kidney transplant recipient. Part of the T cells may come from the graft donor.

Ten or more counts support this clonotype. For the CDR3, the DNA is TGTGCCAGCACCCTGTATCATCCACGAAAGACCTATGGCTACACCTTC. This encodes CASTLYHPRKTYGYTF. This chain joins TRBV5-8 and TRBJ1-2; D is ambiguous. The CDR3 has 16 residues. Trimming removed 6 bases from V and 4 bases from J, with 22 bases in between. Germline CDR1 is SGHTS and CDR2 is YDEGEE.

About this clonotype itself: This may be a read error: a much more frequent sequence differs by one nucleotide. The rearrangement uses TRBV16 and TRBJ1-2; D is unresolved. The CDR3 length is 17 residues. Germline assignment: CDR1 KGHSY and CDR2 FQNENV. CDR3 amino acids: CANSRTTVVRKTYGYTF. The CDR3 DNA reads as TGTGCCAACAGCCGCACGACGGTCGTTAGAAAGACCTATGGCTACACCTTC.

The chain has TRBV7-9 and TRBJ2-7; possible D gene TRBD1, 5 bases. Per the germline V gene, CDR1 is SEHNR and CDR2 is FQNEAQ (reference sequence). With 11 bases removed from V and 6 bases from J, the gap between germline ends came to 20 bases. This CDR3 has 13 residues. The CDR3 sequence is CAGGQDTDLEQYF. The DNA of the CDR3 is TGTGCCGGCGGTCAGGACACCGACCTCGAGCAGTACTTC. Full variable domain (rest looked up from reference TRBV7-9 and TRBJ2-7): DTGVSQNPRHKITKRGQNVTFRCDPISEHNRLYWYRQTLGQGPEFLTYFQNEAQLEKSRLLSDRFSAERPKGSFSTLEIQRTEQGDSAMYLCAGGQDTDLEQYFGPGTRLTVT.

Points on this clonotype: This may be a read error: a much more frequent sequence differs by one nucleotide. The CDR3: CAGSKGKWGFFAYEQYF. The CDR3 DNA reads as TGTGCCGGCAGCAAAGGGAAATGGGGATTTTTCGCGTACGAGCAGTACTTC. The chain is built from TRBV21-1 and TRBJ2-7. TRBV21-1 is a pseudogene. The CDR3 covers 17 residues.

This clonotype showed up many times. The chain carries TRBV27 and TRBJ1-2; TRBD1 is a possible D gene (6 bases). CDR1 is MNHEY and CDR2 is SMNVEV in the germline V gene (reference sequence). This CDR3 spans 15 amino acids. Trimming shortened V by 2 bases and J by 7 bases, and 17 bases separated the two germline ends. The CDR3 reads CASSLRGRGGVGYTF. The CDR3 DNA is TGTGCCAGCAGTTTACGGGGCAGGGGTGGAGTTGGCTACACCTTC.

This clonotype was recorded many times. V gene TRBV25-1 combines with J gene TRBJ1-2; D remains unclear. Germline CDR1 reads MGHDK; CDR2 reads SYGVNS. Trimming took off 3 bases at V and 5 bases at J, with 10 bases between the two ends. This CDR3 is built from 13 residues. The CDR3 DNA reads TGTGCCAGCAGTGAGGCACAAAGATATGGCTACACCTTC. Its protein product is CASSEAQRYGYTF.

As to this clonotype: A much bigger clone sits one base away, suggesting this may be a read error. The gene calls are TRBV6-1 and TRBJ1-5, with a possible D match to TRBD1 (5 bases). This CDR3 comprises 14 residues. Looked up from germline, CDR1 is MNHNS and CDR2 is SASEGT. In DNA, the CDR3 is TGTGCCGGCAGTGAAGCGGGGGGGATTCAGCCCCAGCATTTT. Amino acid sequence: CAGSEAGGIQPQHF.

The chain uses TRBV24-1 and TRBJ2-5; D perhaps matches TRBD2 (6 bases). V was trimmed by 1 base and J by 5 bases, leaving 10 bases between them. The CDR3 covers 14 residues. CDR1 and CDR2 (germline): KGHDR, SFDVKD. The chain's CDR3 is CATSDLGGEETQYF. CDR3 bases: TGTGCCACCAGTGATTTAGGAGGGGAGGAGACCCAGTACTTC.

In the case of this clonotype: A much larger clone lies one base from this, so it may be a read error. The V gene is TRBV10-3, the J gene TRBJ1-6; D unresolved. The CDR3 spans 15 residues. Germline V CDR1 and CDR2: ENHRY, SYGVKD. CDR3 bases: TGTGCCATCAGTGTTCTGAGCTCCTATAATTCACCCTTCCACTTT. This sequence encodes CAISVLSSYNSPFHF.

As concerns this clonotype: A clone one base away is much larger, so this may be a read error. This sequence joins TRBV5-5 and TRBJ2-7, with 7 bases identical to TRBD1. The CDR3 loop spans 14 amino acids. CDR1 and CDR2 from the germline V gene are SGHKS and YYEKEE (reference sequence). With V trimmed by 2 bases and J by 9 bases, 11 bases remained unmatched. In nucleotides, the CDR3 is TGTGCCAGCAGCTTCTCAGGGGGAACCCACGGGCAGTACTTC. It encodes CASSFSGGTHGQYF.

This clonotype was found many times. The chain links TRBV10-1 to TRBJ2-5; D call uncertain. Germline assignment: CDR1 WNHNN and CDR2 SYGVQD (reference sequence). This CDR3 contains 13 residues. The V and J ends lost 3 bases and 5 bases respectively, with 10 bases between them. CDR3 loop: CASSDRVGETQYF. In DNA, the CDR3 is TGCGCCAGCAGTGATAGAGTTGGGGAGACCCAGTACTTC.

Concerning this clonotype itself: A read error is possible here, since a much larger clone lies one base away. The chain joins TRBV3-1 to TRBJ1-2; no clear D gene. V gave up 5 bases and J gave up 4 bases, with 23 bases separating them. The CDR3 loop spans 17 amino acids. In germline, CDR1 is LGHDT, CDR2 YNNKEL (reference sequence). CDR3: CASSECYALRKTYGYTF. CDR3 bases: TGTGCCAGCAGCGAATGTTACGCCCTTCGAAAGACCTATGGCTACACCTTC.

This clonotype was counted ten times or more. V and J are TRBV5-4 and TRBJ1-3; 7 bases line up with TRBD1. Per germline, CDR1 SGHNT and CDR2 YYREEE (reference sequence). Germline trimming cut 5 bases from V and 2 bases from J; bases unmatched to any gene: 7. There are 15 residues in the CDR3. CDR3 in amino acids: CASSASQGTGNTIYF. The CDR3 nucleotides are TGTGCCAGCAGTGCGTCACAGGGGACTGGAAACACCATATATTTT.

Details on this clonotype: A much larger clone lies one base from this, so it may be a read error. The rearrangement uses TRBV6-5 and TRBJ1-1; the D is unclear. This CDR3 has 12 residues. Per germline, CDR1 MNHEY and CDR2 SVGAGI. The CDR3, as DNA: TGTACCAGCAGCCAGTTGAACACTGAAGCTTTCTTT. Translated: CTSSQLNTEAFF.

The count of this clonotype is one. A clone one base away is much larger, so this may be a read error. V usage is TRBV9 and J usage is TRBJ2-2; 7 bases agree with TRBD2. This CDR3 has 18 amino acids. Germline-derived CDR1 and CDR2 are SGDLS and YYNGEE. CDR3 amino acids: CAGSFPGGLRGGTGELFF. Written as DNA, the CDR3 is TGTGCCGGCAGCTTCCCGGGGGGACTCCGCGGGGGCACCGGGGAGCTGTTTTTT.

This clonotype was observed many times. The CDR3 region is CASSSGVPGSNQPQHF. For the CDR3, the DNA is TGTGCCAGCAGCTCCGGGGTCCCTGGTAGCAATCAGCCCCAGCATTTT. The chain has TRBV7-6 and TRBJ1-5; D not resolved. Germline loops: CDR1 SGHVS, CDR2 FNYEAQ. The CDR3 runs 16 residues. V gave up 4 bases and J gave up 0 bases, with 13 bases separating them. Looking up the rest from reference TRBV7-6 and TRBJ1-5 gives the full variable domain: GAGVSQSPRYKVTKRGQDVALRCDPISGHVSLYWYRQALGQGPEFLTYFNYEAQQDKSGLPNDRFSAERPEGSISTLTIQRTEQRDSAMYRCASSSGVPGSNQPQHFGDGTRLSIL.